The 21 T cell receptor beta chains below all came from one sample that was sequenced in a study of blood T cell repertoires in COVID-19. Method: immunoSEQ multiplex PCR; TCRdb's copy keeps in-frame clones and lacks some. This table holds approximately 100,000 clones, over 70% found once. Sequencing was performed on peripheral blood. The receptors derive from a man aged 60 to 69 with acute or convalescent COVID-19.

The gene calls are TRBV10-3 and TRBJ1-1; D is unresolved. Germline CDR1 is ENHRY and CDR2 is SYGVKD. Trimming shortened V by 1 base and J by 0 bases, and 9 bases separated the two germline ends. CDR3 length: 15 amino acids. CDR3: CAISELGGLNTEAFF. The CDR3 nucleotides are TGTGCCATCAGTGAGTTGGGAGGGCTGAACACTGAAGCTTTCTTT.

The CDR3 DNA reads as TGTGCCAGCAACTCCGACAGTAGACGTGAAGCTTTCTTT. Its translation: CASNSDSRREAFF. The rearrangement uses TRBV7-9 and TRBJ1-1; weak D call: TRBD1 (5 bases). The CDR3 length is 13 residues. Between the trimmed V and J ends, which lost 7 bases and 7 bases, there was a span of 16 bases. Per germline, CDR1 SEHNR and CDR2 FQNEAQ (reference sequence).

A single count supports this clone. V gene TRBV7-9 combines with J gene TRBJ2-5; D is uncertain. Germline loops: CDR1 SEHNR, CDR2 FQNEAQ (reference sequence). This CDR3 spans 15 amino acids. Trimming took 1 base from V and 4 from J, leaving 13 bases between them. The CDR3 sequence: CASSLVSYFRETQYF. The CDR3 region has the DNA TGTGCCAGCAGCTTAGTGTCTTATTTCCGAGAGACCCAGTACTTC. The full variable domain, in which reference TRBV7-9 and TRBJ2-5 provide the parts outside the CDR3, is DTGVSQNPRHKITKRGQNVTFRCDPISEHNRLYWYRQTLGQGPEFLTYFQNEAQLEKSRLLSDRFSAERPKGSFSTLEIQRTEQGDSAMYLCASSLVSYFRETQYFGPGTRLLVL.

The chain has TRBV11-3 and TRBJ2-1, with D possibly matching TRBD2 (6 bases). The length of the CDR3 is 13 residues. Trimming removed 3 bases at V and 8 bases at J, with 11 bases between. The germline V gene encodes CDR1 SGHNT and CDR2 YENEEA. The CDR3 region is CASSLGGGDEQFF. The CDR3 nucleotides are TGTGCCAGCAGCTTGGGAGGAGGCGATGAGCAGTTCTTC.

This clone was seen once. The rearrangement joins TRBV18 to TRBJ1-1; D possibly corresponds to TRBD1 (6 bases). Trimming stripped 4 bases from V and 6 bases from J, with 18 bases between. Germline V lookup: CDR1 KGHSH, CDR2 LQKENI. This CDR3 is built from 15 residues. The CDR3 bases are TGTGCCAGCTCACTTCTTGGGACAAAGCTAGCTGAAGCTTTCTTT. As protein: CASSLLGTKLAEAFF.

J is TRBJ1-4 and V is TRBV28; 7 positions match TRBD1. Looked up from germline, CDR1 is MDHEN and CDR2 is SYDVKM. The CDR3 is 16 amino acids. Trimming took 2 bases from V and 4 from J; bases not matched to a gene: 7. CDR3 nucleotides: TGTGCCAGCAGTTTAGCCGACAGGGCGGATAATGAAAAACTGTTTTTT. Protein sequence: CASSLADRADNEKLFF.

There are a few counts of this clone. In DNA, the CDR3 is TGCGCCAGCAGCCAAGATCGTGGGGACTGGCACAATGAGCAGTTCTTC. It specifies CASSQDRGDWHNEQFF. The rearrangement links TRBV4-1 to TRBJ2-1, with a possible D match to TRBD2 (6 bases). The V gene lost 0 bases and the J gene lost 5 bases, with 14 bases spanning the gap. This CDR3 comprises 16 residues. CDR1 is MGHRA and CDR2 is YSYEKL in the germline V gene.

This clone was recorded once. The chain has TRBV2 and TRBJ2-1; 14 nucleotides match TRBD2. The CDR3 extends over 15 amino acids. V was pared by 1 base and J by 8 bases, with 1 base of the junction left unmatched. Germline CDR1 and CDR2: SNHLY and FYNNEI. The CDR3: CASSEVGLAGDEQFF. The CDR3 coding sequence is TGTGCCAGCAGTGAAGTGGGACTAGCGGGAGATGAGCAGTTCTTC.

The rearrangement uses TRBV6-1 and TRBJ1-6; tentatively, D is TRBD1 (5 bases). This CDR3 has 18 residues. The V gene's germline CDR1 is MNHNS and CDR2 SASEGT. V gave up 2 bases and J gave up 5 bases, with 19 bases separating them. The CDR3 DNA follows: TGTGCCAGCAGTGAACTTTCCGGGGGTCGTCGGGATAATTCACCCCTCCACTTT. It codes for CASSELSGGRRDNSPLHF.

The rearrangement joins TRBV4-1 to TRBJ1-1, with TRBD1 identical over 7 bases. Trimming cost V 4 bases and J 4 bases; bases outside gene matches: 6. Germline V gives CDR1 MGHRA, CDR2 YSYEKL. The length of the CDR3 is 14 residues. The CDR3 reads CASSRQTGATEAFF. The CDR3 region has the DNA TGCGCCAGCAGCCGCCAAACAGGGGCCACTGAAGCTTTCTTT.

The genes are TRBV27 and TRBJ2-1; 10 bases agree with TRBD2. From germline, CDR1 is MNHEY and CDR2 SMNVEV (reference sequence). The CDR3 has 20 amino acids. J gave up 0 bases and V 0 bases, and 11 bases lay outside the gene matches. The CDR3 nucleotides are TGTGCCAGCAGTTTATCACTAGCGGGAAGATCCCCGAGCTCCTACAATGAGCAGTTCTTC. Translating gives CASSLSLAGRSPSSYNEQFF.

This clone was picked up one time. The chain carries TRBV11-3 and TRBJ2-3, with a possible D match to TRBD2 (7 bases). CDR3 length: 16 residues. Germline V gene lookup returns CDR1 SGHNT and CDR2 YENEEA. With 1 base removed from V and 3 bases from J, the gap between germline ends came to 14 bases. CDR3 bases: TGTGCCAGCAGCTTAGTCCGAGGGGGGGGAACAGATACGCAGTATTTT. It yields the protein CASSLVRGGGTDTQYF.

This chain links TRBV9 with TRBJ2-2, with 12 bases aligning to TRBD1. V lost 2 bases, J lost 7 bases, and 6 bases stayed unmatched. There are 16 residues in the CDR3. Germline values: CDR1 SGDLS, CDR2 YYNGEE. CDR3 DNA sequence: TGTGCCAGCAGCGTTTCGGGACAGGGGGCTGGCGGGGAGCTGTTTTTT. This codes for CASSVSGQGAGGELFF.

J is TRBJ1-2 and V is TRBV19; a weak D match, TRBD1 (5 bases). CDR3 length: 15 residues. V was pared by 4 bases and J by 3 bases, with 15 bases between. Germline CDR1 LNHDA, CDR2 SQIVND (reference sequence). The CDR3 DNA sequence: TGTGCCAGTAGTAGGGGGGAAGTGAACGACTATGGCTACACCTTC. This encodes CASSRGEVNDYGYTF. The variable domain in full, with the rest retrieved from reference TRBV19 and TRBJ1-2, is DGGITQSPKYLFRKEGQNVTLSCEQNLNHDAMYWYRQDPGQGLRLIYYSQIVNDFQKGDIAEGYSVSREKKESFPLTVTSAQKNPTAFYLCASSRGEVNDYGYTFGSGTRLTVV.

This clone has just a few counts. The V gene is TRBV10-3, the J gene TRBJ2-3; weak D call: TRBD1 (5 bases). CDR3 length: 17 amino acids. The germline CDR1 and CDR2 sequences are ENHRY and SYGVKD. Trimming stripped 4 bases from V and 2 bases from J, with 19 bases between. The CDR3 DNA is TGTGCCATCAGTGTAGGGGCGCTGGTCAAGGTCACAGATACGCAGTATTTT. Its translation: CAISVGALVKVTDTQYF.

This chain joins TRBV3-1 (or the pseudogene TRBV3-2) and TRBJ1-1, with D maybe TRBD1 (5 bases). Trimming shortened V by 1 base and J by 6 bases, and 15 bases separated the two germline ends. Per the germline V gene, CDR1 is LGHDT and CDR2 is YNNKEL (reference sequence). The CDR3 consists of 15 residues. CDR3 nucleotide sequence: TGTGCCAGCAGCCAAGTGGGGGGGGTCGTCGCTGAAGCTTTCTTT. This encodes CASSQVGGVVAEAFF.

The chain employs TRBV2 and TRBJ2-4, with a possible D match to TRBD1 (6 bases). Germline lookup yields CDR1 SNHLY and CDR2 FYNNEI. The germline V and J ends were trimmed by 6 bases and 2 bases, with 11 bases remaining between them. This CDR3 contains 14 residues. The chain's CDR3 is CASRDRITKNIQYF. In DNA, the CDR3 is TGTGCCAGCAGGGACAGAATAACCAAAAACATTCAGTACTTC.

The CDR3 DNA reads TGTGCCAGCAGTTTCGTCGGGACAGGAGTCGTACAGTACTTC. Residues: CASSFVGTGVVQYF. J is TRBJ2-7 and V is TRBV28; the match to TRBD1 covers 8 bases. V lost 3 bases and J lost 10; bases outside the gene matches: 11. Germline V gives CDR1 MDHEN, CDR2 SYDVKM. The CDR3 loop spans 14 amino acids. Using reference TRBV28 and TRBJ2-7 for the parts outside the CDR3, the full variable domain is DVKVTQSSRYLVKRTGEKVFLECVQDMDHENMFWYRQDPGLGLRLIYFSYDVKMKEKGDIPEGYSVSREKKERFSLILESASTNQTSMYLCASSFVGTGVVQYFGPGTRLTVT.

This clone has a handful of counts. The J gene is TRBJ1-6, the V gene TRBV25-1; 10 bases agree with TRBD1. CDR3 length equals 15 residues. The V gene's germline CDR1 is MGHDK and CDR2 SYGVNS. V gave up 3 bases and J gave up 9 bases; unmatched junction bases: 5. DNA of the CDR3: TGTGCCAGCAGTGATTCTGACAGGGGGCTTTCACCCCTCCACTTT. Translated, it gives CASSDSDRGLSPLHF.

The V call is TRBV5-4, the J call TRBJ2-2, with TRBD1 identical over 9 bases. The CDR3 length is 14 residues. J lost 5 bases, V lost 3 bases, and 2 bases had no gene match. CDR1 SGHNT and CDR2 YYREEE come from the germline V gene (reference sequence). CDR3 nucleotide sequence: TGTGCCAGCAGCTCAGGACAGGGGACCGGGGAGCTGTTTTTT. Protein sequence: CASSSGQGTGELFF.

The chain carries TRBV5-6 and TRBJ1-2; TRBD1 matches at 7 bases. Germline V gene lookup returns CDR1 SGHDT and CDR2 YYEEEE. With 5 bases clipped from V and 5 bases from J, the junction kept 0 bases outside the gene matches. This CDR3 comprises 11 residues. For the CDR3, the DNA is TGTGCCAGCAGACAGGGGTATGGCTACACCTTC. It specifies CASRQGYGYTF.